These T cell receptor beta chains were read from a single sample in a study of shared clonotypes between healthy human individuals. Clones were sequenced by immunoSEQ multiplex PCR, and TCRdb holds only the in-frame ones, with some missing. Among nearly 1 million clones, 60% to 85% were seen once, and the ten largest hold approximately 1.5%. The source material was memory CD4+ T cells sorted from blood. The receptors originated from a man younger than 35 in good health. Each CDR3 is given with its conserved first and last residue. A D gene is named only where the DNA matches it firmly. Expanded clones are given a class, and other clones once, few, many or no size at all.

length	V	size	J	D	CDR3	DNA
15	TRBV7-2	.	TRBJ2-7	.	CASSLGTTIGYEQYF	TGTGCCAGCAGCCTCGGGACCACGATCGGCTACGAGCAGTACTTC
15	TRBV5-4	.	TRBJ2-2	.	CASSAGARNTGELFF	TGTGCCAGCAGCGCGGGGGCCAGGAACACCGGGGAGCTGTTTTTT
14	TRBV2	.	TRBJ2-7	.	CASSDKTGPYEQYF	TGTGCCAGCAGTGATAAGACAGGACCCTACGAGCAGTACTTC
17	TRBV7-8	.	TRBJ2-1	TRBD2	CASSRRPGTSGDREQFF	TGTGCCAGCTCACGACGCCCCGGGACTAGCGGCGACCGGGAGCAGTTCTTC
12	TRBV6-1	.	TRBJ2-2	.	CAARLNTGELFF	TGTGCCGCCCGGCTGAACACCGGGGAGCTGTTTTTT
16	TRBV5-8	once	TRBJ2-7	.	CASSLGSLGRGFEQYF	TGTGCCAGCAGCTTGGGAAGCCTCGGCAGGGGCTTCGAGCAGTACTTC
14	TRBV7-2	once	TRBJ2-7	.	CASSSFLDLWEQYF	TGTGCCAGCAGCTCTTTTTTGGATCTTTGGGAGCAGTACTTC
13	TRBV5-6	.	TRBJ2-3	.	CASRRRSTDTQYF	TGTGCCAGCAGGCGGCGGAGCACAGATACGCAGTATTTT
14	TRBV2	many	TRBJ2-7	.	CASILPGQIYEQYF	TGTGCCAGCATCCTACCTGGACAGATCTACGAGCAGTACTTC
13	TRBV2	.	TRBJ2-3	.	CASSTIWGQGKYF	TGTGCCAGCAGTACCATTTGGGGGCAGGGGAAGTATTTT
14	TRBV7-3	.	TRBJ2-2	.	CASSSSWGTGELFF	TGTGCCAGCAGCTCCTCGTGGGGCACCGGGGAGCTGTTTTTT
14	TRBV29-1	.	TRBJ1-1	TRBD1	CSVQQGSASTEAFF	TGCAGCGTTCAACAGGGGAGTGCTAGCACTGAAGCTTTCTTT
14	TRBV11-2	.	TRBJ1-3	.	CASSLTSSGNTIYF	TGTGCCAGCAGCTTGACTTCTAGCGGAAACACCATATATTTT
13	TRBV29-1	many	TRBJ1-1	.	CSVKPHPNTEAFF	TGCAGCGTTAAACCCCACCCGAACACTGAAGCTTTCTTT
14	TRBV19	.	TRBJ1-2	.	CASSDSGVNYGYTF	TGTGCCAGTAGCGACTCAGGGGTCAACTATGGCTACACCTTC
15	TRBV18	.	TRBJ2-1	TRBD1	CASSPGQGTYNEQFF	TGTGCCAGCTCACCGGGACAGGGAACCTACAATGAGCAGTTCTTC
17	TRBV10-3	few	TRBJ2-3	TRBD1	CAISESRRGQGTDTQYF	TGTGCCATCAGTGAGTCGAGGCGGGGACAGGGCACAGATACGCAGTATTTT
13	TRBV30	.	TRBJ2-7	.	CAWQGGKVREQYF	TGTGCCTGGCAAGGCGGGAAAGTAAGAGAGCAGTACTTC
11	TRBV30	.	TRBJ2-1	.	CAWSGGNGWFF	TGTGCCTGGAGTGGAGGAAATGGTTGGTTCTTC
14	TRBV6-9	.	TRBJ1-1	.	CASTPTILGDEAFF	TGTGCCAGCACCCCAACCATCCTCGGGGATGAAGCTTTCTTT
13	TRBV11-2	.	TRBJ1-3	TRBD1	CASSWGQKDTIYF	TGTGCCAGCAGCTGGGGACAGAAGGACACCATATATTTT
15	TRBV19	.	TRBJ2-2	TRBD2	CASSQRGVSTGELFF	TGTGCCAGTAGCCAGCGGGGGGTTTCAACCGGGGAGCTGTTTTTT
13	TRBV5-1	once	TRBJ1-1	.	CASSLAAQSRAFF	TGCGCCAGCAGCTTGGCGGCCCAAAGTCGAGCTTTCTTT
16	TRBV14	.	TRBJ1-1	.	CASSQDFGNLNTEAFF	TGTGCCAGCAGCCAAGATTTTGGCAACCTGAACACTGAAGCTTTCTTT
13	TRBV7-3	.	TRBJ1-5	.	CASTQTSNQPQHF	TGTGCCAGCACTCAGACAAGCAATCAGCCCCAGCATTTT
14	TRBV7-2	.	TRBJ1-2	.	CASSQTGRFGGYTF	TGTGCCAGCAGCCAAACAGGGCGCTTCGGGGGCTACACCTTC
13	TRBV10-3	.	TRBJ1-1	TRBD1	CATTGTGDTEAFF	TGTGCCACAACCGGGACAGGGGATACTGAAGCTTTCTTT
18	TRBV9	.	TRBJ1-1	.	CASSVEPTRPTGNTEAFF	TGTGCCAGCAGCGTAGAACCGACCAGACCGACAGGGAACACTGAAGCTTTCTTT
15	TRBV5-1	.	TRBJ1-3	.	CASSLERGTGNTIYF	TGCGCCAGCAGCTTGGAGCGGGGGACTGGAAACACCATATATTTT
16	TRBV30	.	TRBJ2-3	.	CAWSVVAGKRADTQYF	TGTGCCTGGAGTGTTGTGGCGGGGAAACGCGCAGATACGCAGTATTTT
13	TRBV15	.	TRBJ1-5	.	CATSRESSQPQHF	TGTGCCACCAGCAGAGAATCTAGCCAGCCCCAGCATTTT
13	TRBV6-5	.	TRBJ1-2	.	CASSYPGDGGYTF	TGTGCCAGCAGTTACCCCGGGGATGGTGGCTACACCTTC
12	TRBV5-4	.	TRBJ2-3	TRBD1	CASNGQGKVVYF	TGTGCCAGCAACGGACAGGGAAAGGTTGTGTATTTT
13	TRBV10-3	.	TRBJ1-6	.	CATRDTNNSPLHF	TGTGCCACCAGGGACACCAATAATTCACCCCTCCACTTT
13	TRBV19	.	TRBJ1-2	.	CASTPTGSYGYTF	TGTGCCAGTACTCCGACAGGCAGCTATGGCTACACCTTC
11	TRBV6-5	few	TRBJ2-5	.	CASGQEETQYF	TGTGCCAGCGGACAAGAAGAGACCCAGTACTTC
14	TRBV19	once	TRBJ2-7	.	CASSNTAGYYEQYF	TGTGCCAGTAGTAACACTGCGGGGTACTACGAGCAGTACTTC
12	TRBV2	.	TRBJ2-7	TRBD1	CASSQTGYEQYF	TGTGCCAGCAGTCAGACAGGGTACGAGCAGTACTTC
13	TRBV5-8	.	TRBJ2-3	.	CASSLVRTDTQYF	TGTGCCAGCAGCTTGGTCCGGACAGATACGCAGTATTTT
14	TRBV14	.	TRBJ2-7	.	CASSQAGLTGEQYF	TGTGCCAGCAGCCAAGCCGGGCTGACCGGGGAGCAGTACTTC
16	TRBV5-1	.	TRBJ1-2	TRBD1	CASSSTGTGGSEGYTF	TGCGCCAGCAGCTCCACCGGGACAGGGGGAAGTGAAGGCTACACCTTC
17	TRBV10-3	.	TRBJ2-2	TRBD2	CAISEDSGIHTSGELFF	TGTGCCATCAGTGAAGATAGCGGGATTCACACAAGCGGGGAGCTGTTTTTT
15	TRBV6-5	.	TRBJ2-1	.	CASSLLVVGDNEQFF	TGTGCCAGCAGTCTCTTGGTCGTAGGGGACAATGAGCAGTTCTTC
16	TRBV6-5	many	TRBJ2-1	TRBD2	CASSLGELAVYNEQFF	TGTGCCAGCAGTTTGGGGGAACTAGCGGTCTACAATGAGCAGTTCTTC
13	TRBV6-5	.	TRBJ2-1	.	CASRLSRVYEQFF	TGTGCCAGCAGACTCTCCAGGGTCTATGAGCAGTTCTTC